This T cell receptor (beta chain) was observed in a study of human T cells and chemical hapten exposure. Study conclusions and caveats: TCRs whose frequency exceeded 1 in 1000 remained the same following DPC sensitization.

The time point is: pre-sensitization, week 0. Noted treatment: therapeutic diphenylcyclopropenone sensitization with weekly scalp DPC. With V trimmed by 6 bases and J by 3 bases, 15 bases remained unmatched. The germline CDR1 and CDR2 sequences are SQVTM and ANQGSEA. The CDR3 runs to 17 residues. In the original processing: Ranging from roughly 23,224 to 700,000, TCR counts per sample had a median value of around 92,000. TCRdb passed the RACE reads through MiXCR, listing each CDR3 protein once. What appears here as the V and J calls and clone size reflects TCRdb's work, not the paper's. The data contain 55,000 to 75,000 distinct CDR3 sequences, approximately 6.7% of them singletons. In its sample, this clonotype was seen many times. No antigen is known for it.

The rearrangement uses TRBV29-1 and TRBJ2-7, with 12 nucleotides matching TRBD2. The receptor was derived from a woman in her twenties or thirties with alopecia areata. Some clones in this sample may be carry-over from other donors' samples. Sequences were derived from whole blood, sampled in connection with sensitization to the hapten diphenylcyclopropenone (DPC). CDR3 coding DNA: TGCAGCGTCGATGGGTCTAGCGGGGGGGCCGGGGGCTACGAGCAGTACTTC. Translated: CSVDGSSGGAGGYEQYF.